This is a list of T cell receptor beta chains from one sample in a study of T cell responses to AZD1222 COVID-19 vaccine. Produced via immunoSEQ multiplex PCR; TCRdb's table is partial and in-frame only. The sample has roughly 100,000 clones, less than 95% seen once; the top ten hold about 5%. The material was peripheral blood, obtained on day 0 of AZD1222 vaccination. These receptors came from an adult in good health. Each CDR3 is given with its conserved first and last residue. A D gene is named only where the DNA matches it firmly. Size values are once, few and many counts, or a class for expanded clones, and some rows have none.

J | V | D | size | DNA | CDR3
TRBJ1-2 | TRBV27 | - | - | TGTGCCAGCAGTTTAAGGGGGATGAGGGGGGGCTATGGCTACACCTTC | CASSLRGMRGGYGYTF
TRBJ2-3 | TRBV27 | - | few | TGTGCCAGCAAGGCCTACGGGGGTACAGATACGCAGTATTTT | CASKAYGGTDTQYF
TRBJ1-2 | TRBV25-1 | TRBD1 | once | TGTGCCAGCAGCAAGGGGGGAGGGGGCAGGGCCTATGGCTACACCTTC | CASSKGGGGRAYGYTF
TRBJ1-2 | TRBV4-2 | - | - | TGTGCCAGCAGCCAACCGATCGGCAGGCGGTGGGATGGCTACACCTTC | CASSQPIGRRWDGYTF
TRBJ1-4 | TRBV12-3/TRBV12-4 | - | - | TGTGCCAGCAGCCTTGGGGAAAAACTGTTTTTT | CASSLGEKLFF
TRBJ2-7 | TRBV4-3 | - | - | TGCGCCAGCAGCCAAGAAGGGTCTTACGAGCAGTACTTC | CASSQEGSYEQYF
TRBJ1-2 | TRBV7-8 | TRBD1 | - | TGTGCCAGCAGCTTAGCCGGGACAGGGCATGGCTACACCTTC | CASSLAGTGHGYTF
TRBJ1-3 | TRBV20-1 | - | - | TGCAGTGCTAGATTGGACACCATATATTTT | CSARLDTIYF
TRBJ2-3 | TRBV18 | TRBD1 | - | TGTGCCAGCTCACCAGCGACAGGGTCAGCGGGCACAGATACGCAGTATTTT | CASSPATGSAGTDTQYF
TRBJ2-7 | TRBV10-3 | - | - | TGTGCCATCCGCGGGGACTCCTACGAGCAGTACTTC | CAIRGDSYEQYF
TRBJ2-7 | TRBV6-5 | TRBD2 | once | TGTGCCAGCGTCGGTAGCGGGCAACCCTACGAGCAGTACTTC | CASVGSGQPYEQYF
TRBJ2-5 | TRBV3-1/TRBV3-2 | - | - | TGTGCCAGCAGCGGAGGGGCGAGACAGCAAGAGACCCAGTACTTC | CASSGGARQQETQYF
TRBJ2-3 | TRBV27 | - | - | TGTGCCACCCGAATACCGGGCACAGATACGCAGTATTTT | CATRIPGTDTQYF
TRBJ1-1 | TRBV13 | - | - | TGTGCCAGCAGCCTGGGTTCCCTACGAGAAGACACTGAAGCTTTCTTT | CASSLGSLREDTEAFF
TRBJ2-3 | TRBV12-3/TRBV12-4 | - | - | TGTGCCAGCAGTTTGACCGGGGATACGCAGTATTTT | CASSLTGDTQYF
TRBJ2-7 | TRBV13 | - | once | TGTGCCAGCAGCTTAAATGGTTACGAGCAGTACTTC | CASSLNGYEQYF
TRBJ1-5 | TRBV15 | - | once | TGTGCCACCGCCCGGGACCTTAGCAATCAGCCCCAGCATTTT | CATARDLSNQPQHF
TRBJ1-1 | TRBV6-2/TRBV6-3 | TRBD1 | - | TGTGCCAGCAGTTCGGGACAGGGGGCACCGAACACTGAAGCTTTCTTT | CASSSGQGAPNTEAFF
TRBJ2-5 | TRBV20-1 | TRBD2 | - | TGCAGTGCTAGTCGGCGGGGGGCTAGGGAGACCCAGTACTTC | CSASRRGARETQYF
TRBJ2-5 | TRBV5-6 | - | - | TGTGCCAGCAGCTTGAAGGGATTTGAGACCCAGTACTTC | CASSLKGFETQYF
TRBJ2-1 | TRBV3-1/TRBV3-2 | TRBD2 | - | TGTGCCAGCAGCCCCTCCCCTAGCGGGGGGCGGAATGAGCAGTTCTTC | CASSPSPSGGRNEQFF
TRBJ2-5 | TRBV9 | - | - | TGTGTCAGCAGCAAGCTGGTAGGGGTAGAGACCCAGTACTTC | CVSSKLVGVETQYF
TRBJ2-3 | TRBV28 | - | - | TGTGCCAGCAGTCCTCGGACCGCGTCGGCGCAGTATTTT | CASSPRTASAQYF
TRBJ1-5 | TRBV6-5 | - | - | TGTGCCAGCAGTATCCAGCAGTCGGTGGGTCAGCCCCAGCATTTT | CASSIQQSVGQPQHF
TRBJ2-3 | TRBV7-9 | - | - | TGTGCCAGCAGCCGGGGGCAGGGAGTCGCGAGCACAGATACGCAGTATTTT | CASSRGQGVASTDTQYF
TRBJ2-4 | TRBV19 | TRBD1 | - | TGTGCCAGTAGTCCAGGGACAGGTGCGGGGAACATTCAGTACTTC | CASSPGTGAGNIQYF
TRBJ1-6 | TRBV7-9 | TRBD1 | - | TGTGCCAGCAGCACAGGGGATTCACCCCTCCACTTT | CASSTGDSPLHF
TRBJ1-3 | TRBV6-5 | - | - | TGTGCCAGCAGTTCGACTGGAGGGTTAAACACCATATATTTT | CASSSTGGLNTIYF
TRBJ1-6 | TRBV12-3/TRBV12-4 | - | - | TGTGCCACCGGAACTTCGGGACCCCTCCACTTT | CATGTSGPLHF